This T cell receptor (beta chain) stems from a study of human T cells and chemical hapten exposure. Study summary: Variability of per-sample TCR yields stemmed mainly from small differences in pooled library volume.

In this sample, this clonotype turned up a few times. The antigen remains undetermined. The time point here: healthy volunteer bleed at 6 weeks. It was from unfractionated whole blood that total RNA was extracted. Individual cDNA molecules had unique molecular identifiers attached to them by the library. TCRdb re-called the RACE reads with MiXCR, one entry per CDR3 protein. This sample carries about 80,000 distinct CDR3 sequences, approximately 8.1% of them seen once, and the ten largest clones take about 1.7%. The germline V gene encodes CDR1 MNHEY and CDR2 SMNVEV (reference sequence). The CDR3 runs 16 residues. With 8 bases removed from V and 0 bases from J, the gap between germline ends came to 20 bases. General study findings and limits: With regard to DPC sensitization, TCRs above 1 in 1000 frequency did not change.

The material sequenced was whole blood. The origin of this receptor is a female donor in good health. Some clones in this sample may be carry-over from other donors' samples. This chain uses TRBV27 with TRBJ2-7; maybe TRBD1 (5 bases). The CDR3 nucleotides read TGTGCCAGCGCCGGCCCCCCAGGGCGGAGCTCCTACGAGCAGTACTTC. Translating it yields CASAGPPGRSSYEQYF.